This T cell receptor beta chain emerged from a study of Ad26.COV2.S vaccination and SARS-CoV-2 variants. Background on the study: Doses of Ad26.COV2.S were injected into muscle once or twice, 56 days apart.

The repertoire was sequenced with immunoSEQ multiplex PCR; TCRdb's copy has only in-frame clones and lacks some. The sample yields 300,000 to 350,000 clones, 75% to 90% seen once. Sample treatment: some 20 received Ad26.COV2.S at low or high dose, single or two shots; several received placebo; per-sample allocation not given. Repertoires come from day 63 after the first vaccine or placebo injection. Study-wide results and limits: The TCR breadth and depth analyses may have produced an underestimate of total T cell responses. Vaccine and placebo groups showed comparable non-spike TCR breadth.

In regard to this clone: What it binds is not known.

The germline V gene encodes CDR1 ENHRY and CDR2 SYGVKD. Trimming took 7 bases from V and 0 from J, leaving 12 bases between them. The CDR3 has 14 amino acids. Sequencing was performed on peripheral blood, taken in a trial of Ad26.COV2.S vaccine versus placebo. This rearrangement joins TRBV10-3 to TRBJ1-1; perhaps TRBD1 as D (5 bases). The receptor's source is a person between 18 and 59 years old who received the Ad26.COV2.S COVID-19 vaccine or a placebo. This chain's CDR3 is CAITQDSLNTEAFF. CDR3 DNA sequence: TGTGCCATCACTCAAGACAGCTTGAACACTGAAGCTTTCTTT.